The 9 T cell receptor beta chains listed next were all sequenced from one sample in a study of response to subunit inactivated influenza vaccine. MiXCR was run by TCRdb on the RT-PCR reads, yielding one entry per CDR3 protein. Here the sample spans about 500,000 distinct CDR3 sequences, 6.5% to 8% being singletons. Sequencing was performed on PBMCs from blood, taken less than 30 months after vaccination. These receptors all come from a man aged 50-75 years who received an inactivated influenza vaccine.

This clonotype showed up just a few times. This chain uses TRBV7-9 with TRBJ2-7; TRBD1 matches 11 bases. This CDR3 spans 15 amino acids. Germline trimming cut 5 bases from V and 3 bases from J; bases unmatched to any gene: 6. In germline, CDR1 is SEHNR, CDR2 FQNEAQ (reference sequence). The CDR3 reads CASSPRGTGGYEQYF. CDR3 in DNA: TGTGCCAGCAGCCCCCGCGGGACAGGGGGCTACGAGCAGTACTTC.

This clonotype was picked up a small number of times. V is TRBV15 and J is TRBJ2-7, with TRBD2 matching 9 bases. CDR3 length: 15 residues. Germline CDR1 and CDR2: LNHNV and YYDKDF (reference sequence). The ends lost 5 bases at V and 0 bases at J; junction bases unmatched: 5. CDR3 nucleotides: TGTGCCACCAGCCGACTAGCGGAAAGCTCCTACGAGCAGTACTTC. It codes for CATSRLAESSYEQYF.

This clonotype turned up a few times. This rearrangement joins TRBV6-6 to TRBJ2-1; D may be TRBD1 or TRBD2 (5 bases each). This CDR3 is 13 amino acids long. The ends were cut back, 2 bases at V and 15 bases at J, with 17 bases in the middle. CDR1 is MNHNY, CDR2 SVGAGI, per germline (reference sequence). Written as DNA, the CDR3 is TGTGCCAGCAGTTACGGGGACCAATCGGCCCGGTTCTTC. Protein: CASSYGDQSARFF.

The V gene is TRBV5-1, the J gene TRBJ2-6; tentative D call: TRBD1 (6 bases). This CDR3 has 16 residues. Trimming removed 7 bases from V and 0 bases from J, with 14 bases in between. Germline V gives CDR1 SGHRS, CDR2 YFSETQ. The CDR3 sequence: CASVTGQNSGANVLTF. The DNA of the CDR3 is TGCGCCAGCGTGACAGGCCAAAACTCTGGGGCCAACGTCCTGACTTTC.

V and J are TRBV18 and TRBJ2-5; D is unclear. The V gene's germline CDR1 is KGHSH and CDR2 LQKENI. There are 16 residues in the CDR3. V lost 2 bases and J 1 base, leaving 14 bases between the germline ends. The CDR3 loop is CASSPFPTGGQETQYF. CDR3 DNA sequence: TGTGCCAGCTCACCATTTCCGACTGGCGGCCAAGAGACCCAGTACTTC.

The chain carries TRBV2 and TRBJ2-1; D ambiguous. With 2 bases removed from V and 1 base from J, the gap between germline ends came to 12 bases. The germline CDR1 and CDR2 sequences are SNHLY and FYNNEI. The CDR3 length is 16 residues. For the CDR3, the DNA is TGTGCCAGCAGTGAACCCCAGGATCGTTCCTACAATGAGCAGTTCTTC. Its translation: CASSEPQDRSYNEQFF.

The chain recombines TRBV6-1 with TRBJ2-7; D tentatively fits TRBD1 or TRBD2 (5 bases each). The CDR3 is 15 residues long. Trimming left V 5 bases short and J 2 bases short, with 16 bases between. Germline-derived CDR1 and CDR2 are MNHNS and SASEGT. For the CDR3, the DNA is TGTGCCAGCAGTCAGACCCCCGGGGCAACCTACGAGCAGTACTTC. Residues: CASSQTPGATYEQYF.

The sample holds many counts of this clonotype. The V gene is TRBV5-1, the J gene TRBJ1-2, with D tentatively TRBD1 (6 bases). Germline lookup yields CDR1 SGHRS and CDR2 YFSETQ. The CDR3 length is 15 residues. V lost 4 bases and J 3 bases, leaving 16 bases between the germline ends. The CDR3 DNA reads TGCGCCAGCAGCCGAGGGGGGGGCGAGGACTATGGCTACACCTTC. It is translated as CASSRGGGEDYGYTF. Full variable domain (outside the CDR3, taken from reference TRBV5-1 and TRBJ1-2): KAGVTQTPRYLIKTRGQQVTLSCSPISGHRSVSWYQQTPGQGLQFLFEYFSETQRNKGNFPGRFSGRQFSNSRSEMNVSTLELGDSALYLCASSRGGGEDYGYTFGSGTRLTVV.

The chain uses TRBV4-2 and TRBJ2-3, with 8 bases lining up with TRBD2. Germline CDR1 LGHNA, CDR2 YNFKEQ. The CDR3 runs 20 residues. V lost 0 bases and J lost 6; bases outside the gene matches: 20. CDR3 sequence: CASSQDPPAAGARPLDTQYF. CDR3 nucleotide sequence: TGTGCCAGCAGCCAAGATCCCCCCGCAGCGGGGGCGCGACCTCTCGATACGCAGTATTTT.